Presented here are 8 T cell receptor beta chains from one specimen sequenced in a study of blood T cell repertoires in COVID-19. The assay was immunoSEQ multiplex PCR, and TCRdb's table has in-frame clones only and misses some. The profile shows approximately 60,000 clones, less than 80% of them singletons. Sample: peripheral blood. These TCRs come from a man in his fifties or sixties with acute or convalescent COVID-19.

The V call is TRBV7-9, the J call TRBJ1-2; D gene uncertain. Germline CDR1 and CDR2: SEHNR and FQNEAQ (reference sequence). The CDR3 loop spans 15 amino acids. V was trimmed by 1 base and J by 3 bases, leaving 12 bases between them. The CDR3 DNA follows: TGTGCCAGCAGCTTAGTACCTGAGTTACACTATGGCTACACCTTC. It yields the protein CASSLVPELHYGYTF.

This chain uses TRBV19 with TRBJ1-6; 10 nucleotides agree with TRBD1. Trimming took 4 bases from V and 10 from J; bases not matched to a gene: 10. The CDR3 totals 16 residues. Germline V gene lookup returns CDR1 LNHDA and CDR2 SQIVND (reference sequence). The chain's CDR3 is CASSTRGTGDRSPLHF. Here the CDR3 DNA reads TGTGCCAGTAGTACCCGAGGGACAGGGGATCGCTCACCCCTCCACTTT. Full variable domain (missing parts from reference TRBV19 and TRBJ1-6): DGGITQSPKYLFRKEGQNVTLSCEQNLNHDAMYWYRQDPGQGLRLIYYSQIVNDFQKGDIAEGYSVSREKKESFPLTVTSAQKNPTAFYLCASSTRGTGDRSPLHFGNGTRLTVT.

This clone was detected a few times. CDR3 amino acids: CASSLEVADLSSGNTIYF. The CDR3 bases are TGTGCCAGCAGTTTGGAGGTGGCAGACTTAAGCTCTGGAAACACCATATATTTT. The V gene is TRBV28, the J gene TRBJ1-3; D unclear. The CDR3 has 18 residues. Germline CDR1 and CDR2: MDHEN and SYDVKM. The V and J ends lost 3 bases and 0 bases respectively, with 18 bases between them.

The chain uses TRBV5-1 and TRBJ2-7, with no clear D. The CDR3 sequence is 13 residues long. Per the germline V gene, CDR1 is SGHRS and CDR2 is YFSETQ. Deletions cut 3 bases from V and 0 bases from J, with 7 bases between. This CDR3 is CASSSLSSYEQYF. In nucleotides, the CDR3 is TGCGCCAGCAGCTCCCTAAGCTCCTACGAGCAGTACTTC.

In this sample, this clone turned up a few times. The chain combines TRBV6-4 with TRBJ1-1; TRBD1 is a possible D gene (6 bases). CDR1 and CDR2 from the germline V gene are MRHNA and SNTAGT. Trimming stripped 3 bases from V and 0 bases from J, with 14 bases between. The CDR3 runs 16 residues. The CDR3 protein is CASSDGRGIMNTEAFF. DNA for the CDR3: TGTGCCAGCAGTGATGGGAGGGGGATTATGAACACTGAAGCTTTCTTT.

J is TRBJ1-6 and V is TRBV5-1; D remains ambiguous. CDR3 length equals 16 residues. V was shortened by 6 bases and J by 0 bases, with 13 bases between the two germline ends. Germline V CDR1 and CDR2: SGHRS, YFSETQ. The CDR3 DNA sequence: TGCGCCAGCACCATAGGTGGGCGCTCCTATAATTCACCCCTCCACTTT. Amino acids: CASTIGGRSYNSPLHF.

The V call is TRBV11-2, the J call TRBJ2-7; TRBD2 aligns across 12 bases. V gave up 2 bases and J gave up 4 bases; unmatched junction bases: 9. Germline CDR1 is SGHAT and CDR2 is FQNNGV. The CDR3 has 17 amino acids. CDR3 amino acids: CASSLSRLAGDGYEQYF. The CDR3 region has the DNA TGTGCCAGCAGCTTATCCCGACTAGCGGGAGACGGGTACGAGCAGTACTTC.

This sequence joins TRBV2 and TRBJ1-6, with TRBD1 identical over 7 bases. Per the germline V gene, CDR1 is SNHLY and CDR2 is FYNNEI. CDR3 size: 14 residues. Trimming removed 4 bases from V and 12 bases from J; junction bases left unmatched: 9. The chain's CDR3 is CASSAGRGEKPLHF. In nucleotides, the CDR3 is TGTGCCAGCAGTGCGGGCAGGGGGGAGAAACCCCTCCACTTT.